Listed below are T cell receptor beta chains from one sample, sequenced in a study of cytomegalovirus exposure and HLA in healthy donors. The data were produced by immunoSEQ multiplex PCR, yet TCRdb's version contains in-frame clones alone and is incomplete. The data show about 130,000 clones, 70% to 85% seen once. The sample taken for sequencing was PBMCs. These receptors came from a boy under 10 years old in good health and CMV-seronegative. Each CDR3 is given with its conserved first and last residue.

V: TRBV19; CDR3: CASSTIVEGVRYF
V: TRBV23-1; CDR3: CASSPHGRDRPNYGYTF
V: TRBV18; CDR3: CASSPRTEETQYF
V: TRBV5-6; CDR3: CASSLDRTALTDTQYF
V: TRBV4-2; CDR3: CARRGTGLEKLFF
V: TRBV21-1; CDR3: CASSTLRSGSPYNEQFF
V: TRBV11-3; CDR3: CASSLGLAGADTQYF
V: TRBV4-3; CDR3: CASSQSGPPSSYNEQFF
V: TRBV27; CDR3: CASRAGGSLYNEQFF
V: TRBV7-9; CDR3: CASSLAQRQRGPF
V: TRBV5-1; CDR3: CASSFGTPSYEQYF
V: TRBV5-6; CDR3: CASSLFRRVRSPLHF
V: TRBV5-1; CDR3: CASRTRRFAALTEAFF
V: TRBV13; CDR3: CASSLEGDKRYTF
V: TRBV7-2; CDR3: CASSFLGRSNQPQHF
V: TRBV27; CDR3: CASSLSAGASKEQYF
V: TRBV28; CDR3: CASRTQGQDYNEQFF
V: TRBV27; CDR3: CASTPFGNNPNQPQHF
V: TRBV5-1; CDR3: CASSFSRTGVDNEQFF
V: TRBV9; CDR3: CASSGGTVSSYEQYF
V: TRBV7-6; CDR3: CASSFQGLYSGNTIYF
V: TRBV7-9; CDR3: CASSLAGTSQYNEQFF
V: TRBV10-1; CDR3: CASSESQHEQYF
V: TRBV15; CDR3: CATSRDLPGGTGGAETQYF
V: TRBV13; CDR3: CASSPPKPGEFAGEQYF
V: TRBV5-1; CDR3: CASSSLGGQGNSPLHF
V: TRBV7-3; CDR3: CASSLGQGETQYF
V: TRBV19; CDR3: CASSYLPRDSRFGYGYTF
V: TRBV4-1; CDR3: CASSLYDSSYEQYF
V: TRBV30; CDR3: CAWSLGGRGYNEQFF
V: TRBV28; CDR3: CASSLASDSPNSPLHF